This T cell receptor beta chain emerged from a study of identifying expanded T cells in peripheral blood. Study findings and constraints: Clone count variance between roughly 2-week samples rose with total template count. Roughly 1.1 clones differed between technical replicates, versus around 15 and 18 over time.

About this clone: Its specificity is unknown.

This table comes from immunoSEQ multiplex PCR, and its TCRdb copy is limited to in-frame clones, with some not included. The sample has some 78,000 clones; around four fifths are singletons. During the collection period, no donor immune events like infections were recorded. The CDR3 is made up of 15 amino acids. CDR1 and CDR2 from the germline V gene are SGHRS and YFSETQ. V dropped 5 bases and J dropped 0 bases, with 15 bases sitting between them. Source material: blood. The gene calls are TRBV5-1 and TRBJ2-7; tentatively, D is TRBD1 or TRBD2 (6 bases each). The clonotype originates from a person aged 18 to 70 in good health. The CDR3: CASRDGGSSSYEQYF. CDR3 DNA sequence: TGCGCCAGCAGAGACGGGGGCTCAAGCTCCTACGAGCAGTACTTC.